A selection of T cell receptor beta chains follows, all from one sample in a study of T cells in Graves' hyperthyroidism and ophthalmopathy. TCRdb itself ran the multiplex PCR reads through MiXCR, one entry per CDR3 protein. This sample yields a few hundred thousand distinct CDR3 sequences, of which about 14% are seen a single time; about an eighth belongs to the top ten. Sequenced sample: blood. Source of these receptors: a woman between 35 and 50 years old with Graves' hyperthyroidism that later progressed to Graves' ophthalmopathy. CDR3s include the opening cysteine and the closing phenylalanine or tryptophan. The order of the fields is J gene, clone size, V gene, D gene, CDR3 DNA, CDR3 protein. A D gene is named only where the DNA matches it firmly. The size of a clone is reported for some rows only, either as once, few or many, or as a class for expanded clones.

J: TRBJ2-3
size: many
V: TRBV11-2
D: .
DNA: TGTGCCAGCAGCCGACTCACAGATACGCAGTATTTT
CDR3: CASSRLTDTQYF

J: TRBJ1-1
size: many
V: TRBV20-1
D: .
DNA: TGCAGTGCGAGAGAAAGTGACAGGAACACTGAAGCTTTCTTT
CDR3: CSARESDRNTEAFF

J: TRBJ2-7
size: many
V: TRBV7-9
D: .
DNA: TGTGCCAGCAGCCCGATTGGGGGACGGACCCCCTTTAAGGAGCAGTACTTC
CDR3: CASSPIGGRTPFKEQYF

J: TRBJ1-3
size: many
V: TRBV6-9
D: .
DNA: TGTGCCAGCATTTCAGTTAGGACAGTCATCTCTGGAAACACCATATATTTT
CDR3: CASISVRTVISGNTIYF

J: TRBJ1-6
size: many
V: TRBV20-1
D: .
DNA: TGCAGTGCTACTAGGGGTTCACCCCTCCACTTT
CDR3: CSATRGSPLHF

J: TRBJ1-4
size: few
V: TRBV19
D: TRBD1
DNA: TGTGCCAGTAGACGGACAGGGCAGAGTTTTACAACTAATGAAAAACTGTTTTTT
CDR3: CASRRTGQSFTTNEKLFF

J: TRBJ2-4
size: .
V: TRBV19
D: TRBD1
DNA: TGTGCCAGTAGTACATACCGGGACAGGGGGGGCATTCAGTACTTC
CDR3: CASSTYRDRGGIQYF

J: TRBJ2-3
size: many
V: TRBV20-1
D: .
DNA: TGCAGTGCTAGCGCGACTAGTTTCACAGATACGCAGTATTTT
CDR3: CSASATSFTDTQYF

J: TRBJ2-1
size: many
V: TRBV6-1
D: .
DNA: TGTGCCAGCAGTACCCCGGAGGGGGACAATGAGCAGTTCTTC
CDR3: CASSTPEGDNEQFF

J: TRBJ2-5
size: many
V: TRBV2
D: .
DNA: TGTGCCAACACGGGGGTCGGGCAAGAGACCCAGTACTTC
CDR3: CANTGVGQETQYF

J: TRBJ1-5
size: many
V: TRBV11-2
D: .
DNA: TGTGCCAGCAGCTTAGCCAACAATCAGCCCCAGCATTTT
CDR3: CASSLANNQPQHF

J: TRBJ2-7
size: many
V: TRBV5-1
D: TRBD2
DNA: TGCGCCAGCAGCAAAACTAGCGGGTCAATCTCCTACGAGCAGTACTTC
CDR3: CASSKTSGSISYEQYF

J: TRBJ2-1
size: many
V: TRBV3-1
D: .
DNA: TGTGCCAGCAGCCAAGATGCGGTTGGACACGCGTACAATGAGCAGTTCTTC
CDR3: CASSQDAVGHAYNEQFF

J: TRBJ2-1
size: many
V: TRBV5-5
D: .
DNA: TGTGCCAGCAGCTTGGGTCTGATACCCTACAATGAGCAGTTCTTC
CDR3: CASSLGLIPYNEQFF

J: TRBJ2-7
size: .
V: TRBV28
D: TRBD2
DNA: TGTGCCAGCAGCCAAGCCGGTAGCGGGAGAATCTACGAGCAGTACTTC
CDR3: CASSQAGSGRIYEQYF

J: TRBJ2-7
size: many
V: TRBV7-8
D: TRBD2
DNA: TGTGCCAGCAGCTCGCGACTAGCGGAGGTGACCTACGAGCAGTACTTC
CDR3: CASSSRLAEVTYEQYF

J: TRBJ2-5
size: many
V: TRBV3-1
D: TRBD2
DNA: TGTGCCAGCAGCCATCTTTTTTCGAGTAGCGGGAGGGAAGAGACCCAGTACTTC
CDR3: CASSHLFSSSGREETQYF

J: TRBJ1-6
size: .
V: TRBV28
D: TRBD1
DNA: TGTGCCAGCAGTTCATCCGGGACAGGGAACTCACCCCTCCACTTT
CDR3: CASSSSGTGNSPLHF

J: TRBJ1-1
size: many
V: TRBV6-1
D: .
DNA: TGTGCCAGCCAGGGTACTGAAGCTTTCTTT
CDR3: CASQGTEAFF

J: TRBJ1-3
size: many
V: TRBV28
D: .
DNA: TGTGCCAGCAGTCTTCAACCCCCCAGGACCCTGGGAAACACCATATATTTT
CDR3: CASSLQPPRTLGNTIYF

J: TRBJ2-7
size: many
V: TRBV19
D: TRBD1
DNA: TGTGCCACCCAACCTACAGGGGGCATTTACGAGCAGTACTTC
CDR3: CATQPTGGIYEQYF

J: TRBJ1-5
size: many
V: TRBV12-3/TRBV12-4
D: TRBD1
DNA: TGTGCCAGCAGTCTGCGTAAGGTACCGGGACAGGGACATCAGCCCCAGCATTTT
CDR3: CASSLRKVPGQGHQPQHF

J: TRBJ2-5
size: many
V: TRBV9
D: .
DNA: TGTGCCAGCAGCCCACACCTTCGAGAGACCCAGTACTTC
CDR3: CASSPHLRETQYF

J: TRBJ2-7
size: few
V: TRBV7-9
D: .
DNA: TGTGCCAGCAGCTTAATGAGGCAGGGGCCCATCAGCAGCTACGAGCAGTACTTC
CDR3: CASSLMRQGPISSYEQYF

J: TRBJ2-7
size: many
V: TRBV2
D: .
DNA: TGTGCCAGCGACCTCTTTAGCCCAGGGCGTATCAGCTACGAGCAGTACTTC
CDR3: CASDLFSPGRISYEQYF

J: TRBJ2-6
size: many
V: TRBV28
D: .
DNA: TGTGCCAGCAGTATCTACCCTGACAGAGCTGGGGCCAACGTCCTGACTTTC
CDR3: CASSIYPDRAGANVLTF

J: TRBJ2-3
size: .
V: TRBV20-1
D: .
DNA: TGCAGTGCTAGTCGGTTCCAGGGTGGCTTTAGTTGGGCGCAGTATTTT
CDR3: CSASRFQGGFSWAQYF

J: TRBJ2-1
size: .
V: TRBV6-4
D: .
DNA: TGTGCCAGCAGTCCGGGACCTGGCAATGAGCAGTTCTTC
CDR3: CASSPGPGNEQFF

J: TRBJ2-3
size: few
V: TRBV28
D: TRBD2
DNA: TGTGCCAGCAGTTTATCTAGCGGGATGACAGATACGCAGTATTTT
CDR3: CASSLSSGMTDTQYF

J: TRBJ2-2
size: many
V: TRBV5-1
D: TRBD2
DNA: TGCGCCAGCAGCTTGGGGCTAGCGGGGACGAACACCGGGGAGCTGTTTTTT
CDR3: CASSLGLAGTNTGELFF

J: TRBJ2-2
size: few
V: TRBV5-6
D: TRBD2
DNA: TGTGCCAGCAGCTTTCCTAGCGGGAACACCGGGGAGCTGTTTTTT
CDR3: CASSFPSGNTGELFF

J: TRBJ2-7
size: many
V: TRBV2
D: .
DNA: TGTGCCAGCAGTGCAAGTAGACAGGACGAGCAGTACTTC
CDR3: CASSASRQDEQYF

J: TRBJ2-1
size: many
V: TRBV3-1
D: .
DNA: TGTGCCAGCAGCCCCCCCCGGCGGGCAAGGGTTAATGAGCAGTTCTTC
CDR3: CASSPPRRARVNEQFF